This TCR beta chain was documented in a study of T cell responses to AZD1222 COVID-19 vaccine. Findings and caveats of the study: Seropositive at baseline were only a handful of AZD1222 recipients. The donor cohort was predominantly white British with a female majority, and clonal diversity may have been underestimated. Repertoires were obtained solely post-peak T cell response. Rises in breadth and depth of Spike-specific TCRs came after two AZD1222 doses.

Germline CDR1 SGHTA, CDR2 FQGNSA. The ends lost 0 bases at V and 2 bases at J; junction bases unmatched: 7. The CDR3 is made up of 16 amino acids. With respect to this clone: The antigen remains undetermined.

Clones were sequenced by immunoSEQ multiplex PCR, and TCRdb holds only the in-frame ones, with some missing. The sample has about 100,000 clones; approximately 89% are singletons. The chain has TRBV7-2 and TRBJ2-7; 7 bases fit TRBD2. The sequences come from peripheral blood, collected on day 0 of MenACWY control vaccination. The receptor was isolated from an adult in good health. CDR3 in DNA: TGTGCCAGCAGCTTAGCCCTGACTAGCCCCACCTACGAGCAGTACTTC. It is translated as CASSLALTSPTYEQYF.